These T cell receptor beta chains were read from a single sample in a study of blood T cell repertoires in COVID-19. Libraries were prepared by immunoSEQ multiplex PCR; TCRdb keeps only in-frame clonotypes and omits some of them. The sample shows 280,000 or so clones, around 88% of them seen only once. The sequencing input was PBMCs or T cells enriched from blood (not recorded which). Receptors originate from a woman in her 40s who had recovered from COVID-19. CDR3s include the opening cysteine and the closing phenylalanine or tryptophan. Clone size, where shown, is once, few, many, or a class for clones that have expanded.

j_gene: TRBJ2-1
abundance: .
v_gene: TRBV28
CDR3aa: CASTLAGGDEQFF

j_gene: TRBJ1-5
abundance: .
v_gene: TRBV6-5
CDR3aa: CASTGTGESNQPQHF

j_gene: TRBJ1-2
abundance: .
v_gene: TRBV20-1
CDR3aa: CRGQGHYGYTF

j_gene: TRBJ1-2
abundance: .
v_gene: TRBV2
CDR3aa: CASRLDSLNYGYTF

j_gene: TRBJ1-1
abundance: .
v_gene: TRBV5-8
CDR3aa: CASSRDRGVPNTEAFF

j_gene: TRBJ2-3
abundance: .
v_gene: TRBV24-1
CDR3aa: CATSDPSLAGGPTDTQYF

j_gene: TRBJ2-5
abundance: once
v_gene: TRBV7-2
CDR3aa: CASSLDRALETQYF

j_gene: TRBJ2-3
abundance: .
v_gene: TRBV19
CDR3aa: CASSIEGTSGRRSTDTQYF

j_gene: TRBJ2-1
abundance: .
v_gene: TRBV6-4
CDR3aa: CASSPDGTGFNEQFF

j_gene: TRBJ2-7
abundance: .
v_gene: TRBV5-4
CDR3aa: CASSLNPAGGRYEQYF

j_gene: TRBJ1-2
abundance: few
v_gene: TRBV12-3/TRBV12-4
CDR3aa: CASSLDRGYGYTF

j_gene: TRBJ2-3
abundance: .
v_gene: TRBV7-2
CDR3aa: CASSLEGGRDTQYF

j_gene: TRBJ2-2
abundance: .
v_gene: TRBV5-4
CDR3aa: CASSAPWASGSPTGELFF

j_gene: TRBJ1-5
abundance: .
v_gene: TRBV10-2
CDR3aa: CASSPYTGMDQPQHF

j_gene: TRBJ2-1
abundance: .
v_gene: TRBV4-1
CDR3aa: CASSPYVDTDSYNEQFF

j_gene: TRBJ2-1
abundance: .
v_gene: TRBV30
CDR3aa: CAGGRPNYNEQFF

j_gene: TRBJ1-2
abundance: .
v_gene: TRBV2
CDR3aa: CASSLGTGGFSNLYGYTF

j_gene: TRBJ2-5
abundance: .
v_gene: TRBV27
CDR3aa: CASSLSSGRETQYF

j_gene: TRBJ2-2
abundance: few
v_gene: TRBV6-2/TRBV6-3
CDR3aa: CASSWGRGGSPSTGELFF

j_gene: TRBJ2-7
abundance: once
v_gene: TRBV19
CDR3aa: CASSGRLVGNYEQYF

j_gene: TRBJ1-2
abundance: .
v_gene: TRBV5-4
CDR3aa: CASSPGQGRLLYGYTF

j_gene: TRBJ2-5
abundance: .
v_gene: TRBV7-2
CDR3aa: CASSLQVQETQYF

j_gene: TRBJ2-1
abundance: .
v_gene: TRBV11-3
CDR3aa: CASSLDGQSYNEQFF

j_gene: TRBJ2-2
abundance: few
v_gene: TRBV28
CDR3aa: CASSPQGARYGELFF

j_gene: TRBJ2-1
abundance: .
v_gene: TRBV5-1
CDR3aa: CASSLGTTGLAPTYNEQFF

j_gene: TRBJ2-1
abundance: .
v_gene: TRBV9
CDR3aa: CASSVALREYNEQFF

j_gene: TRBJ1-5
abundance: few
v_gene: TRBV2
CDR3aa: CASSEIQGRSNQPQHF

j_gene: TRBJ2-7
abundance: .
v_gene: TRBV2
CDR3aa: CASSPTTTNYEQYF

j_gene: TRBJ2-7
abundance: once
v_gene: TRBV7-3
CDR3aa: CASSLGAGAYEQYF

j_gene: TRBJ1-4
abundance: .
v_gene: TRBV3-1/TRBV3-2
CDR3aa: CASGAGVWVTNEKLFF

j_gene: TRBJ1-5
abundance: .
v_gene: TRBV6-5
CDR3aa: CASSPATGNNQPQHF

j_gene: TRBJ1-3
abundance: once
v_gene: TRBV10-1
CDR3aa: CASSAQSSGNTIYF

j_gene: TRBJ2-7
abundance: .
v_gene: TRBV7-2
CDR3aa: CASSSGTGYYEQYF

j_gene: TRBJ2-3
abundance: .
v_gene: TRBV7-9
CDR3aa: CASSQGDTQYF

j_gene: TRBJ1-5
abundance: .
v_gene: TRBV28
CDR3aa: CASRMTERPGGQPQHF

j_gene: TRBJ1-5
abundance: .
v_gene: TRBV30
CDR3aa: CAWSVAGAIIANQPQHF

j_gene: TRBJ1-2
abundance: .
v_gene: TRBV7-2
CDR3aa: CASSLGPENYGYTF

j_gene: TRBJ2-1
abundance: .
v_gene: TRBV24-1
CDR3aa: CATSDSGRGYNEQFF

j_gene: TRBJ1-2
abundance: .
v_gene: TRBV30
CDR3aa: CAWKGTAYGYTF

j_gene: TRBJ1-2
abundance: .
v_gene: TRBV3-1/TRBV3-2
CDR3aa: CASSQDLVDGYTF

j_gene: TRBJ2-3
abundance: .
v_gene: TRBV18
CDR3aa: CASSRGQGISTDTQYF

j_gene: TRBJ2-3
abundance: .
v_gene: TRBV7-6
CDR3aa: CASSLMLGGPDTQYF

j_gene: TRBJ2-4
abundance: .
v_gene: TRBV11-2
CDR3aa: CASSLVAGGAKNIQYF

j_gene: TRBJ1-6
abundance: .
v_gene: TRBV18
CDR3aa: CASSRDKYNSPLHF

j_gene: TRBJ2-7
abundance: .
v_gene: TRBV5-1
CDR3aa: CASSPGQSRSSYEQYF

j_gene: TRBJ2-7
abundance: once
v_gene: TRBV13
CDR3aa: CASSLTGGFNEQYF

j_gene: TRBJ1-1
abundance: once
v_gene: TRBV27
CDR3aa: CASSLVSGDRAFF

j_gene: TRBJ2-7
abundance: .
v_gene: TRBV6-1
CDR3aa: CASSSGNYEQYF

j_gene: TRBJ2-7
abundance: .
v_gene: TRBV4-1
CDR3aa: CASSQEWVTSLAYEQYF

j_gene: TRBJ1-5
abundance: .
v_gene: TRBV18
CDR3aa: CASSLQGEGQPQHF

j_gene: TRBJ1-4
abundance: .
v_gene: TRBV27
CDR3aa: CASSLVAQTNEKLFF

j_gene: TRBJ2-3
abundance: once
v_gene: TRBV29-1
CDR3aa: CSVVKGRTDTQYF

j_gene: TRBJ1-2
abundance: once
v_gene: TRBV4-2
CDR3aa: CASSQAALKGGGYTF

j_gene: TRBJ1-1
abundance: .
v_gene: TRBV6-5
CDR3aa: CASGVKGAVTEAFF

j_gene: TRBJ1-4
abundance: .
v_gene: TRBV4-3
CDR3aa: CASSQESGRGEKLFF

j_gene: TRBJ2-3
abundance: .
v_gene: TRBV25-1
CDR3aa: CASSDAVPGDTQYF

j_gene: TRBJ2-7
abundance: .
v_gene: TRBV18
CDR3aa: CASSPRDRGNWRSYEQYF